One and the same sample provided the 18 T cell receptor beta chains below, sequenced in a study of blood T cell repertoires in COVID-19. Profiling relied on immunoSEQ multiplex PCR, and the TCRdb table lists in-frame clones only, not all of them. This repertoire shows a few hundred thousand clones, about 89% found once; its top ten account for over 9%. The specimen sequenced was PBMCs or T cells enriched from blood (not recorded which). Source of these receptors: a woman between 35 and 50 years old who had recovered from COVID-19.

This clone was recorded only once. J is TRBJ2-5 and V is TRBV7-2, with D unresolved. The V gene lost 2 bases and the J gene lost 4 bases, with 20 bases spanning the gap. From germline, CDR1 is SGHTA and CDR2 FQGNSA. The CDR3 sequence is 17 residues long. The CDR3 nucleotides are TGTGCCAGCAGCTTAAGTGGATCGGGTGAGATGCGAGAGACCCAGTACTTC. Its translation: CASSLSGSGEMRETQYF.

This clone was counted between two and nine times. The chain links TRBV7-9 to TRBJ1-4; D is perhaps TRBD1 (5 bases). This CDR3 spans 13 amino acids. The V and J ends lost 2 bases and 7 bases respectively, with 8 bases between them. Germline-derived CDR1 and CDR2 are SEHNR and FQNEAQ (reference sequence). As DNA, the CDR3 is TGTGCCAGCAGCTTACAGGGTTCTGAAAAACTGTTTTTT. Translation gives CASSLQGSEKLFF.

This chain joins TRBV7-9 and TRBJ2-5, with 7 bases identical to TRBD1. V lost 5 bases, J lost 2 bases, and 8 bases stayed unmatched. This CDR3 is 15 amino acids long. Germline lookup yields CDR1 SEHNR and CDR2 FQNEAQ (reference sequence). The CDR3 protein is CASSLWGQTQETQYF. In DNA form, the CDR3 reads TGTGCCAGCAGCCTATGGGGACAGACTCAAGAGACCCAGTACTTC.

The chain couples TRBV6-1 to TRBJ2-3; 10 bases map to TRBD2. V lost 1 base, J lost 7 bases, and 5 bases stayed unmatched. Germline CDR1 and CDR2: MNHNS and SASEGT. The CDR3 totals 15 residues. The CDR3 region is CASSEGLAGVNTQYF. The CDR3 bases are TGTGCCAGCAGTGAAGGGCTAGCGGGAGTTAATACGCAGTATTTT.

The gene calls are TRBV5-8 and TRBJ2-2; TRBD1 matches 8 bases. The germline V gene has CDR1 SGHTS and CDR2 YDEGEE. The CDR3 totals 17 residues. Losses at the gene ends were 4 bases for V and 3 bases for J; bases not matched to a gene: 11. Here the CDR3 DNA reads TGTGCCAGCAGCCTAAGAGCAGGGGGCCCGGACACCGGGGAGCTGTTTTTT. This sequence encodes CASSLRAGGPDTGELFF.

This clone was counted between two and nine times. This chain links TRBV11-2 with TRBJ2-7, with 9 positions matching TRBD2. V was pared by 5 bases and J by 0 bases, with 8 bases of the junction left unmatched. Germline lookup yields CDR1 SGHAT and CDR2 FQNNGV. This CDR3 has 16 residues. CDR3 sequence: CASSLRLAASSYEQYF. The CDR3 DNA reads as TGTGCCAGCAGCCTAAGACTAGCGGCGAGCTCCTACGAGCAGTACTTC.

As concerns this clone: Distinct nucleotide sequences in the sample also encode this CDR3. The chain uses TRBV12-3 or TRBV12-4 and TRBJ1-2; 8 bases agree with TRBD1. V lost 5 bases and J lost 3; bases outside the gene matches: 2. CDR3 length: 13 residues. The CDR3 is CASSPDRDYGYTF. Here the CDR3 DNA reads TGTGCCAGCAGTCCGGACAGGGACTATGGCTACACCTTC.

This clone was seen at least ten times. V is TRBV5-6 and J is TRBJ1-2; no reliable D call. Looked up from germline, CDR1 is SGHDT and CDR2 is YYEEEE. Trimming shortened V by 3 bases and J by 7 bases, and 25 bases separated the two germline ends. This CDR3 region has 17 residues. The CDR3 DNA is TGTGCCAGCAGCTCCGGCCCAATGGTACAGACGTTGTCTGGCTACACCTTC. Amino acids: CASSSGPMVQTLSGYTF.

This clone has only one observation. V is TRBV28 and J is TRBJ2-3; 10 bases are a match to TRBD1. Trimming at V came to 6 bases and at J to 4 bases, leaving 4 bases not matched to a gene. This CDR3 has 14 residues. Germline values: CDR1 MDHEN, CDR2 SYDVKM. CDR3 coding DNA: TGTGCCAGCAGATCGGGACAGGGGCCAGATACGCAGTATTTT. Its translation: CASRSGQGPDTQYF.

This chain uses TRBV19 with TRBJ2-7, with 8 nucleotides matching TRBD1. The V gene's germline CDR1 is LNHDA and CDR2 SQIVND (reference sequence). J was trimmed by 0 bases and V by 7 bases; bases with no gene match: 8. This CDR3 is built from 15 residues. The CDR3, as DNA: TGTGCCAGTACCAAAGGACAGGGCAGCTCCTACGAGCAGTACTTC. Encoded protein: CASTKGQGSSYEQYF.

The gene calls are TRBV7-8 and TRBJ1-3; no reliable D call. The V gene's germline CDR1 is SGHVS and CDR2 FQNEAQ. V was trimmed by 3 bases and J by 6 bases, leaving 9 bases between them. This CDR3 spans 13 amino acids. The CDR3 protein is CASSFTRENTIYF. The CDR3 DNA reads as TGTGCCAGCAGCTTTACGCGGGAAAACACCATATATTTT.

The chain is built from TRBV5-1 and TRBJ2-5; perhaps TRBD2 as D (6 bases). This CDR3 spans 16 amino acids. Trimming removed 5 bases from V and 1 base from J, with 18 bases in between. Per germline, CDR1 SGHRS and CDR2 YFSETQ. CDR3 bases: TGCGCCAGCAGTCCAACCGGGACTGGGGTCCAAGAGACCCAGTACTTC. Its translation: CASSPTGTGVQETQYF.

This chain links TRBV30 with TRBJ2-6, with TRBD1 matching over 12 bases. Germline lookup yields CDR1 GTSNPN and CDR2 SVGIG (reference sequence). The ends lost 0 bases at V and 0 bases at J; junction bases unmatched: 6. There are 19 residues in the CDR3. The CDR3 loop is CAWSVLWDRGLSGANVLTF. The CDR3 DNA reads as TGTGCCTGGAGTGTACTTTGGGACAGGGGGCTCTCTGGGGCCAACGTCCTGACTTTC.

The sample holds one count of this clone. The chain carries TRBV18 and TRBJ2-1; D possibly corresponds to TRBD2 (6 bases). The CDR3 runs 13 residues. The germline gives CDR1 KGHSH, CDR2 LQKENI. V lost 6 bases, J lost 9 bases, and 15 bases lay in between. The CDR3 here is CASSLQTSGEQFF. CDR3 nucleotide sequence: TGTGCCAGCTCCCTGCAGACTAGTGGTGAGCAGTTCTTC. The entire variable domain, with the rest obtained from reference TRBV18 and TRBJ2-1, is as follows: NAGVMQNPRHLVRRRGQEARLRCSPMKGHSHVYWYRQLPEEGLKFMVYLQKENIIDESGMPKERFSAEFPKEGPSILRIQQVVRGDSAAYFCASSLQTSGEQFFGPGTRLTVL.

The V and J genes are TRBV6-5 and TRBJ2-5; TRBD2 matches 11 bases. Trimming at V came to 10 bases and at J to 3 bases, leaving 4 bases not matched to a gene. Germline V CDR1 and CDR2: MNHEY, SVGAGI. The CDR3 has 13 amino acids. The CDR3 spells CATFSGGEETQYF. The CDR3 DNA is TGTGCCACCTTTAGCGGGGGGGAAGAGACCCAGTACTTC.

The DNA of the CDR3 is TGTGCCAGCAGTTCCGGGACAGGGGGAACTAAGGGGGAGCTGTTTTTT. This codes for CASSSGTGGTKGELFF. V is TRBV6-2 or TRBV6-3 and J is TRBJ2-2, with TRBD1 matching 11 bases. CDR1 and CDR2 from the germline V gene are MNHEY and SVGEGT. V gave up 4 bases and J gave up 8 bases; unmatched junction bases: 9. The CDR3 spans 16 residues.

The chain joins TRBV30 to TRBJ2-7, with TRBD2 as a possible D gene (6 bases). Germline lookup yields CDR1 GTSNPN and CDR2 SVGIG (reference sequence). The CDR3 covers 13 residues. Between the trimmed V and J ends, which lost 4 bases and 2 bases, there was a span of 12 bases. The CDR3 DNA reads as TGTGCCTGGACGGGACTTGCAGCCTACGAGCAGTACTTC. Protein product: CAWTGLAAYEQYF.

The chain joins TRBV5-1 to TRBJ2-7; D perhaps matches TRBD2 (5 bases). CDR3 length: 13 residues. The V gene's germline CDR1 is SGHRS and CDR2 YFSETQ. Trimming removed 5 bases from V and 1 base from J, with 10 bases in between. Written as DNA, the CDR3 is TGCGCCAGCAGGGACCGACTATCCTACGAGCAGTACTTC. This gives the protein CASRDRLSYEQYF. The full variable domain, its missing parts supplied by reference TRBV5-1 and TRBJ2-7, is KAGVTQTPRYLIKTRGQQVTLSCSPISGHRSVSWYQQTPGQGLQFLFEYFSETQRNKGNFPGRFSGRQFSNSRSEMNVSTLELGDSALYLCASRDRLSYEQYFGPGTRLTVT.